Presented here are 13 T cell receptor beta chains from one specimen sequenced in a study of blood T cell repertoires in COVID-19. Repertoires were generated with immunoSEQ multiplex PCR, while TCRdb's copy carries only in-frame clones and drops some. The data contain some 300,000 clones, about 90% of them singletons. Sequenced material: PBMCs or T cells enriched from blood (not recorded which). These TCRs come from a woman in her twenties or thirties who had recovered from COVID-19.

V gene TRBV6-5 combines with J gene TRBJ1-1; the D is unclear. V dropped 2 bases and J dropped 8 bases, with 6 bases sitting between them. CDR3 size: 11 residues. Looked up from germline, CDR1 is MNHEY and CDR2 is SVGAGI. CDR3 sequence: CASSYGREAFF. In nucleotides, the CDR3 is TGTGCCAGCAGTTACGGCAGGGAAGCTTTCTTT.

The rearrangement joins TRBV12-3 or TRBV12-4 to TRBJ1-2; 7 bases match TRBD1. The length of the CDR3 is 13 residues. V gave up 6 bases and J gave up 4 bases; unmatched junction bases: 5. DNA for the CDR3: TGTGCCAGCAGACGGGACAGCAGCTATGGCTACACCTTC. Translating it yields CASRRDSSYGYTF.

J is TRBJ2-7 and V is TRBV28; maybe TRBD2 (5 bases). This CDR3 contains 13 residues. V was cut by 3 bases and J by 0 bases, with 6 bases left in between. From germline, CDR1 is MDHEN and CDR2 SYDVKM. The CDR3 DNA reads TGTGCCAGCAGTTTTCGGGGCTCCTACGAGCAGTACTTC. It yields the protein CASSFRGSYEQYF.

The chain links TRBV9 to TRBJ1-3; tentative D call: TRBD1 (6 bases). This CDR3 comprises 16 residues. The V gene's germline CDR1 is SGDLS and CDR2 YYNGEE. Trimming pared 4 bases from V and 4 bases from J, leaving 18 bases between. This chain's CDR3 is CASSHKVGARGNTIYF. CDR3 bases: TGTGCCAGCAGCCACAAGGTGGGGGCGAGGGGAAACACCATATATTTT.

V is TRBV5-1 and J is TRBJ2-3; D perhaps matches TRBD1 (5 bases). The V gene's germline CDR1 is SGHRS and CDR2 YFSETQ. This CDR3 has 13 amino acids. Deletions cut 4 bases from V and 4 bases from J, with 10 bases between. The CDR3 protein is CASSVTGSDTQYF. CDR3 sequence (DNA): TGCGCCAGCAGCGTTACAGGTTCAGATACGCAGTATTTT.

The sample holds a few counts of this clone. The chain employs TRBV27 and TRBJ1-6; the D is unclear. The V end lost 3 bases, the J end lost 10 bases, and 7 bases lay between the germline ends. The CDR3 sequence is 12 residues long. CDR1 MNHEY and CDR2 SMNVEV come from the germline V gene (reference sequence). The DNA for the CDR3 is TGTGCCAGCAGTTTCGGTAACTCACCCCTCCACTTT. Its translation is CASSFGNSPLHF.

Only one count was recorded for this clone. The V and J genes are TRBV5-8 and TRBJ2-7, with D perhaps TRBD2 (6 bases). The ends were cut back, 0 bases at V and 3 bases at J, with 16 bases in the middle. Germline-derived CDR1 and CDR2 are SGHTS and YDEGEE. The CDR3 sequence is 16 residues long. This CDR3 is CASSLGERAPHYEQYF. CDR3 DNA: TGTGCCAGCAGCTTGGGTGAGCGGGCGCCTCACTACGAGCAGTACTTC.

J is TRBJ2-1 and V is TRBV5-1; 11 bases match TRBD2. From germline, CDR1 is SGHRS and CDR2 YFSETQ. V trimming: 0 bases; J trimming: 4 bases; junction bases outside the gene matches: 3. The CDR3 extends over 16 amino acids. The CDR3 sequence is CASSLALAGGYNEQFF. The CDR3 bases are TGCGCCAGCAGCTTGGCTTTAGCGGGGGGGTACAATGAGCAGTTCTTC. Supplemented by reference TRBV5-1 and TRBJ2-1, the full variable domain reads KAGVTQTPRYLIKTRGQQVTLSCSPISGHRSVSWYQQTPGQGLQFLFEYFSETQRNKGNFPGRFSGRQFSNSRSEMNVSTLELGDSALYLCASSLALAGGYNEQFFGPGTRLTVL.

A word on this clone: Other DNA sequences within the sample encode an identical CDR3. This chain links TRBV2 with TRBJ1-4; TRBD1 might be the D (5 bases). The CDR3 is 14 residues long. V gave up 1 base and J gave up 4 bases, with 7 bases separating them. Germline V gene sequence: CDR1 SNHLY, CDR2 FYNNEI. CDR3 in amino acids: CASSEGGLNEKLFF. In DNA, the CDR3 is TGTGCCAGCAGTGAAGGGGGACTTAATGAAAAACTGTTTTTT.

Only one count was recorded for this clone. The chain joins TRBV20-1 to TRBJ1-2; D unresolved. The germline V gene encodes CDR1 DFQATT and CDR2 SNEGSKA (reference sequence). With 6 bases removed from V and 6 bases from J, the gap between germline ends came to 11 bases. The CDR3 consists of 11 residues. In DNA, the CDR3 is TGCAGTGCCCCGGCACTAGATGGCTACACCTTC. Encoded protein: CSAPALDGYTF.

V and J are TRBV5-1 and TRBJ1-1, with TRBD1 matching over 7 bases. The V gene's germline CDR1 is SGHRS and CDR2 YFSETQ. This CDR3 is built from 16 residues. V shed 5 bases and J 1 base; nucleotides not matched to a gene: 11. DNA of the CDR3: TGCGCCAGCAGTTGGGGGGCAGGGGGTGCGAACACTGAAGCTTTCTTT. This gives the protein CASSWGAGGANTEAFF.

The CDR3 here is CASSIIQPYGYTF. In nucleotides, the CDR3 is TGTGCCAGTAGTATAATACAGCCCTATGGCTACACCTTC. The chain employs TRBV19 and TRBJ1-2; no clear D gene. Trimming cost V 2 bases and J 4 bases, with 8 bases left between them. Germline loops: CDR1 LNHDA, CDR2 SQIVND (reference sequence). This CDR3 comprises 13 residues.

The gene calls are TRBV28 and TRBJ1-5; the D gene is possibly TRBD1 (6 bases). This CDR3 comprises 14 residues. V was shortened by 5 bases and J by 7 bases, with 15 bases between the two germline ends. The germline V gene encodes CDR1 MDHEN and CDR2 SYDVKM. The CDR3 loop is CASSDYRVGQPQHF. CDR3 bases: TGTGCCAGCAGTGACTACAGGGTTGGACAGCCCCAGCATTTT.